This TCR beta chain was captured by sequencing in a study of cytotoxic CD8 clonotypes in ibrutinib-treated CLL. Study as a whole: Mean values per sample were roughly 250,000 productive templates and tens of thousands of productive rearrangements.

The germline V gene encodes CDR1 SNHLY and CDR2 FYNNEI. The CDR3 has 16 residues. The V end lost 3 bases, the J end lost 0 bases, and 14 bases lay between the germline ends. Genomic DNA for TCR beta libraries, around 2.1 micrograms, came from cryopreserved PBMCs. To note about this clone: The antigen remains undetermined.

Method: immunoSEQ multiplex PCR; TCRdb's copy keeps in-frame clones and lacks some. The data contain approximately 340,000 clones, around 66% of them singletons. Study-wide results and limits: Clonality grew at ibrutinib response; at progression, it decreased back toward baseline.

The sequence derives from a human donor with chronic lymphocytic leukemia. J is TRBJ1-1 and V is TRBV2; TRBD1 is a possible D gene (5 bases). The sequences come from PBMCs, collected after 36 months of ibrutinib treatment. CDR3 loop: CASSDGAQRMNTEAFF. In nucleotides, the CDR3 is TGTGCCAGCAGTGATGGGGCTCAGCGAATGAACACTGAAGCTTTCTTT.